These T cell receptor beta chains were read from a single sample in a study of patients and donors after allogeneic stem cell transplantation. MiXCR, applied by TCRdb to the RT-PCR reads, yields one record per CDR3 protein. The sample lists roughly 880,000 distinct CDR3 sequences; about a sixth were seen once. What was sequenced was blood, either unsorted or a sorted T cell fraction (not recorded which). The receptors shown here come from a human donor who was either an allogeneic HSCT recipient or a stem cell or donor lymphocyte infusion donor (not recorded which). It is not recorded whose cells these are; they may come from a transplant donor. The CDR3 runs from the conserved cysteine through the conserved F or W. D genes are given only for firm matches. For some rows the clone size is stated as once, few or many, or as a class when expanded; others skip it.

v_gene: TRBV12-3/TRBV12-4
j_gene: TRBJ1-1
d_gene: NA
len: 11
abundance: many
CDR3nt: TGTGCCAGCAGCTACGAGTCTGAAGCTTTCTTT
CDR3aa: CASSYESEAFF

v_gene: TRBV24-1
j_gene: TRBJ2-1
d_gene: TRBD1
len: 15
abundance: few
CDR3nt: TGTGCCACCAGTGACACCCGGGCAGGGGGCGCTGAGCAGTTCTTC
CDR3aa: CATSDTRAGGAEQFF

v_gene: TRBV7-2
j_gene: TRBJ2-1
d_gene: NA
len: 17
abundance: NA
CDR3nt: TGTGCCAGCAGCTTTGGACTGGAGGCTAGCTCCTACAATGAGCAGTTCTTC
CDR3aa: CASSFGLEASSYNEQFF

v_gene: TRBV27
j_gene: TRBJ1-5
d_gene: NA
len: 17
abundance: few
CDR3nt: TGTGCCAGCAGTTTATTCCCGGCTGTAGGGATAAATCAGCCCCAGCATTTT
CDR3aa: CASSLFPAVGINQPQHF

v_gene: TRBV7-8
j_gene: TRBJ2-4
d_gene: TRBD2
len: 14
abundance: few
CDR3nt: TGTGCCAGCAGAAGCGGGAGGGGAGGGAACATTCAGTACTTC
CDR3aa: CASRSGRGGNIQYF

v_gene: TRBV12-3/TRBV12-4
j_gene: TRBJ1-4
d_gene: NA
len: 15
abundance: few
CDR3nt: TGTGCCAGCAGTTTAGTAAACAGTCTAAATGAAAAACTGTTTTTT
CDR3aa: CASSLVNSLNEKLFF

v_gene: TRBV29-1
j_gene: TRBJ1-2
d_gene: TRBD1
len: 15
abundance: NA
CDR3nt: TGCAGCGTTTCTCCGCCGGGACAGGGTAACTATGGCTACACCTTC
CDR3aa: CSVSPPGQGNYGYTF

v_gene: TRBV20-1
j_gene: TRBJ2-5
d_gene: TRBD1
len: 13
abundance: many
CDR3nt: TGCAGTGCTGGGACAGGGGGCTATGAGACCCAGTACTTC
CDR3aa: CSAGTGGYETQYF

v_gene: TRBV7-3
j_gene: TRBJ1-2
d_gene: NA
len: 13
abundance: NA
CDR3nt: TGTGCCAGCAGCTTTGACAGAAGGGTAGGCTACACCTTC
CDR3aa: CASSFDRRVGYTF

v_gene: TRBV6-5
j_gene: TRBJ1-1
d_gene: TRBD1
len: 17
abundance: NA
CDR3nt: TGTGCCAGCAGTTACCCACAGGGGGGAGCCATGAACACTGAAGCTTTCTTT
CDR3aa: CASSYPQGGAMNTEAFF

v_gene: TRBV19
j_gene: TRBJ1-5
d_gene: TRBD1
len: 16
abundance: NA
CDR3nt: TGTGCCAGTAGTAGACCAACAGGGGCTCGAGGTCAGCCCCAGCATTTT
CDR3aa: CASSRPTGARGQPQHF

v_gene: TRBV9
j_gene: TRBJ1-2
d_gene: TRBD1
len: 16
abundance: NA
CDR3nt: TGTGCCAGCAGCGCCACTAACAGGGGGGTCGGTGATGGCTACACCTTC
CDR3aa: CASSATNRGVGDGYTF

v_gene: TRBV20-1
j_gene: TRBJ1-1
d_gene: TRBD1
len: 13
abundance: NA
CDR3nt: TGCAGTGTACCATCGACAGGGATCACTGAAGCTTTCTTT
CDR3aa: CSVPSTGITEAFF

v_gene: TRBV20-1
j_gene: TRBJ2-7
d_gene: TRBD1
len: 15
abundance: NA
CDR3nt: TGCAGTGCTAGAGACTCCGAGGGGGCACTCTACGAGCAGTACTTC
CDR3aa: CSARDSEGALYEQYF

v_gene: TRBV5-6
j_gene: TRBJ2-3
d_gene: NA
len: 15
abundance: NA
CDR3nt: TGTGCCAGCAGCAACGTCGGGGGAGAAACAGATACGCAGTATTTT
CDR3aa: CASSNVGGETDTQYF

v_gene: TRBV6-5
j_gene: TRBJ2-3
d_gene: TRBD2
len: 17
abundance: few
CDR3nt: TGTGCCAGCAGTTTCTCCCCCCTAGCGGGGGTAACAGATACGCAGTATTTT
CDR3aa: CASSFSPLAGVTDTQYF

v_gene: TRBV30
j_gene: TRBJ1-1
d_gene: NA
len: 11
abundance: NA
CDR3nt: TGTGCCTGGAGTGTGTCAGGGACCGCTTTCTTT
CDR3aa: CAWSVSGTAFF

v_gene: TRBV6-5
j_gene: TRBJ1-4
d_gene: NA
len: 15
abundance: NA
CDR3nt: TGTGCCAGCAGTTACTCCGACGGCTACAATGAAAAACTGTTTTTT
CDR3aa: CASSYSDGYNEKLFF

v_gene: TRBV25-1
j_gene: TRBJ1-2
d_gene: NA
len: 13
abundance: NA
CDR3nt: TGTGCCAGCAGGGACTCCGGGAGCTATGGCTACACCTTC
CDR3aa: CASRDSGSYGYTF

v_gene: TRBV7-8
j_gene: TRBJ1-5
d_gene: NA
len: 15
abundance: NA
CDR3nt: TGTGCCAGCAGTGATCCGGGGGGTGGCAATCAGCCCCAGCATTTT
CDR3aa: CASSDPGGGNQPQHF

v_gene: TRBV7-2
j_gene: TRBJ2-2
d_gene: NA
len: 13
abundance: NA
CDR3nt: TGTGCCAGCAGCATACAGAGGGGCGGGGAGCTGTTTTTT
CDR3aa: CASSIQRGGELFF

v_gene: TRBV7-9
j_gene: TRBJ1-5
d_gene: NA
len: 13
abundance: many
CDR3nt: TGTGCCAGCAGCTACAGGGTGGGACAGCCCCAGCATTTT
CDR3aa: CASSYRVGQPQHF

v_gene: TRBV9
j_gene: TRBJ1-5
d_gene: NA
len: 13
abundance: many
CDR3nt: TGTGCCAGCAGCGTCTCGCCCGGTCAGCCCCAGCATTTT
CDR3aa: CASSVSPGQPQHF

v_gene: TRBV21-1
j_gene: TRBJ2-7
d_gene: NA
len: 14
abundance: few
CDR3nt: TGTGCCAGCAGCCTTTGGGACACAGCCTACGAGCAGTACTTC
CDR3aa: CASSLWDTAYEQYF

v_gene: TRBV29-1
j_gene: TRBJ1-2
d_gene: NA
len: 15
abundance: few
CDR3nt: TGCAGCGGTACTGGGGTGGGAGGATATAACTATGGCTACACCTTC
CDR3aa: CSGTGVGGYNYGYTF

v_gene: TRBV20-1
j_gene: TRBJ1-3
d_gene: NA
len: 15
abundance: few
CDR3nt: TGCAGTGCTAGAGATCTAGTGAGCTCTGGAAACACCATATATTTT
CDR3aa: CSARDLVSSGNTIYF

v_gene: TRBV11-2
j_gene: TRBJ1-2
d_gene: TRBD1
len: 15
abundance: many
CDR3nt: TGTGCCAGCAGCCCAGTGGGGACAGGGGGCTATGGCTACACCTTC
CDR3aa: CASSPVGTGGYGYTF

v_gene: TRBV9
j_gene: TRBJ2-1
d_gene: NA
len: 13
abundance: NA
CDR3nt: TGTGCCAGCGGCGAACGCTCCTACAATGAGCAGTTCTTC
CDR3aa: CASGERSYNEQFF

v_gene: TRBV27
j_gene: TRBJ1-6
d_gene: TRBD1
len: 16
abundance: few
CDR3nt: TGTGCCAGCAGTCCGCACGGACAGGTTCGAAATTCACCCCTCCACTTT
CDR3aa: CASSPHGQVRNSPLHF

v_gene: TRBV5-1
j_gene: TRBJ2-5
d_gene: NA
len: 14
abundance: NA
CDR3nt: TGCGCCAGCAGCTTGGACGCCGTTTGGGAGACCCAGTACTTC
CDR3aa: CASSLDAVWETQYF

v_gene: TRBV20-1
j_gene: TRBJ2-3
d_gene: TRBD2
len: 14
abundance: few
CDR3nt: TGCAGTGCGCTCCGAGCGGGGGTTACAGATACGCAGTATTTT
CDR3aa: CSALRAGVTDTQYF

v_gene: TRBV5-1
j_gene: TRBJ2-1
d_gene: TRBD2
len: 15
abundance: NA
CDR3nt: TGCGCCAGCAGCTTGACTAGCGAGACCTACAATGAGCAGTTCTTC
CDR3aa: CASSLTSETYNEQFF

v_gene: TRBV5-1
j_gene: TRBJ2-6
d_gene: NA
len: 18
abundance: NA
CDR3nt: TGCGCCAGCAGCTTGGTTCGGACCCCCAGGCCTGGGGCCAACGTCCTGACTTTC
CDR3aa: CASSLVRTPRPGANVLTF

v_gene: TRBV10-3
j_gene: TRBJ2-1
d_gene: TRBD2
len: 18
abundance: few
CDR3nt: TGTGCCATCAGTGCGGGCCGACTAGCGGGAGGACCTTACAATGAGCAGTTCTTC
CDR3aa: CAISAGRLAGGPYNEQFF

v_gene: TRBV6-1
j_gene: TRBJ2-7
d_gene: NA
len: 14
abundance: few
CDR3nt: TGTGCCAGCCAACTAATGACATTCTCCGACGAGCAGTACTTC
CDR3aa: CASQLMTFSDEQYF

v_gene: TRBV12-3/TRBV12-4
j_gene: TRBJ1-1
d_gene: NA
len: 15
abundance: few
CDR3nt: TGTGCCAGCAGTTTAGCGGGATACATGAACACTGAAGCTTTCTTT
CDR3aa: CASSLAGYMNTEAFF

v_gene: TRBV4-1
j_gene: TRBJ1-6
d_gene: NA
len: 15
abundance: NA
CDR3nt: TGCGCCAGCAGCCAAGTACCAGGGTTTTATTCACCCCTCCACTTT
CDR3aa: CASSQVPGFYSPLHF

v_gene: TRBV5-1
j_gene: TRBJ2-7
d_gene: TRBD1
len: 14
abundance: NA
CDR3nt: TGCGCCAGCAGCGCCGGGACAGGGGGGCACGAGCAGTACTTC
CDR3aa: CASSAGTGGHEQYF

v_gene: TRBV7-9
j_gene: TRBJ1-2
d_gene: TRBD1
len: 15
abundance: NA
CDR3nt: TGTGCCAGCAGCCAAGACAGGGCGGGTAACTATGGCTACACCTTC
CDR3aa: CASSQDRAGNYGYTF

v_gene: TRBV20-1
j_gene: TRBJ2-1
d_gene: NA
len: 10
abundance: few
CDR3nt: TGCAGTGCTAAGCGCGATGAGCAGTTCTTC
CDR3aa: CSAKRDEQFF